This paragraph reports one TCR beta chain. The data originate from a study of blood T cell repertoires in COVID-19. The wider study: Specimens from acute and convalescent COVID-19 originated in the United States, Italy and Spain. The analysed material was cDNA or gDNA that came from T cells, B-cell-depleted T cells, or PBMCs.

Source study methods: Amplification of reference gene primers was used by the study to estimate nucleated cell counts. Clones were read by immunoSEQ multiplex PCR, and TCRdb kept only the in-frame ones, dropping some. Clone size and V and J calls were adopted from that table, with D and trimming inferred from the DNA. Of about 200,000 clones listed, approximately 84% are singletons. This CDR3 has 15 residues. Trimming shortened V by 9 bases and J by 0 bases, and 16 bases separated the two germline ends. CDR1 LGHNA and CDR2 YNFKEQ come from the germline V gene. Sequencing input: peripheral blood. The receptor comes from a man older than 75 with acute or convalescent COVID-19. This chain connects TRBV4-2 to TRBJ2-3, with D perhaps TRBD2 (5 bases). CDR3 in amino acids: CASTKSGTSTDTQYF. CDR3 sequence (DNA): TGTGCCAGTACAAAAAGCGGCACTAGCACAGATACGCAGTATTTT.